This T cell receptor beta chain came from a study of T cell responses to AZD1222 COVID-19 vaccine. Study background: Second-dose intervals of approximately 4 or approximately 12 weeks were pooled.

Some clones are missing from TCRdb's copy, which holds only in-frame ones; the method was immunoSEQ multiplex PCR. The data contain 140,000 to 150,000 clones, about 92% of them singletons. With 4 bases removed from V and 5 bases from J, the gap between germline ends came to 5 bases. The CDR3 is 12 residues long. From germline, CDR1 is ENHRY and CDR2 SYGVKD. Study results and limitations: Just six or seven AZD1222 recipients tested seropositive at baseline. Targeting of unmutated variant regions was reportedly seen in nearly half of spike-specific TCRs.

As for this clone: Its antigen remains unknown.

The clonotype comes from an adult in good health. J is TRBJ2-2 and V is TRBV10-3; D uncertain. Sequencing was performed on peripheral blood, taken on day 0 of AZD1222 vaccination. The CDR3 DNA reads TGTGCCATCAGTGGGGTAACCGGGGAGCTGTTTTTT. Its translation: CAISGVTGELFF.